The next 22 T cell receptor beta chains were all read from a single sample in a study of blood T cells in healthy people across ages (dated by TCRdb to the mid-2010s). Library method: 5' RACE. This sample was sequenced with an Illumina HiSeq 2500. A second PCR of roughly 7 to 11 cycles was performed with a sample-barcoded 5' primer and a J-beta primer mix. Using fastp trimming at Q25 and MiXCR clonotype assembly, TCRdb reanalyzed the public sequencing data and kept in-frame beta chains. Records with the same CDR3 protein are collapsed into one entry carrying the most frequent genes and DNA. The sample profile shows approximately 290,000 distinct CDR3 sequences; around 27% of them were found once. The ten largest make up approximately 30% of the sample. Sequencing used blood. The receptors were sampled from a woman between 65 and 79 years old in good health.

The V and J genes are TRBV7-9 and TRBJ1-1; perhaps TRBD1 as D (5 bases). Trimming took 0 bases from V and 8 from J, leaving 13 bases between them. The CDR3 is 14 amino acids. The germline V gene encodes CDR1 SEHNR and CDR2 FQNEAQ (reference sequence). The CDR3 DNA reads TGTGCCAGCAGCTTAGCGGGGGTAAGACCAGAAGCTTTCTTT. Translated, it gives CASSLAGVRPEAFF.

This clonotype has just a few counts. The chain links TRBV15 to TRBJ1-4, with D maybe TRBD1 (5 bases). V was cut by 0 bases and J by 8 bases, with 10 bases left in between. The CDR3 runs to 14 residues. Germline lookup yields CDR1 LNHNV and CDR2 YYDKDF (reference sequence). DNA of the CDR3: TGTGCCACCAGCAGAGATGGGGGGGGAGAAAAACTGTTTTTT. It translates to CATSRDGGGEKLFF.

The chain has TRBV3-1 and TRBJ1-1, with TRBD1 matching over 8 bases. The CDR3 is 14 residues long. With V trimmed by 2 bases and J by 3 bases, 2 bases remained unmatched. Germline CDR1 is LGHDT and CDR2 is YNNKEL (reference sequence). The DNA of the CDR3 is TGTGCCAGCAGCCAACAGGGGGCGGACACTGAAGCTTTCTTT. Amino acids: CASSQQGADTEAFF. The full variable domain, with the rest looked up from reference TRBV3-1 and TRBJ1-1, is DTAVSQTPKYLVTQMGNDKSIKCEQNLGHDTMYWYKQDSKKFLKIMFSYNNKELIINETVPNRFSPKSPDKAHLNLHINSLELGDSAVYFCASSQQGADTEAFFGQGTRLTVV.

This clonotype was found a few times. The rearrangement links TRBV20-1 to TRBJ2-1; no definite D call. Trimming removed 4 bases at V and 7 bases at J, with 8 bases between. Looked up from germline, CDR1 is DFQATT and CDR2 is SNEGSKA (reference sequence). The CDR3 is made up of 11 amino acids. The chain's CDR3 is CSATWNNEQFF. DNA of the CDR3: TGCAGTGCTACTTGGAATAATGAGCAGTTCTTC.

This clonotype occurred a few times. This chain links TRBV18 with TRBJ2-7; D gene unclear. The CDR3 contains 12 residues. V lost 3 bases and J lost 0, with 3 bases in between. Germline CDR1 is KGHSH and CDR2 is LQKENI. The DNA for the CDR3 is TGTGCCAGCTCACCCGACTCCTACGAGCAGTACTTC. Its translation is CASSPDSYEQYF.

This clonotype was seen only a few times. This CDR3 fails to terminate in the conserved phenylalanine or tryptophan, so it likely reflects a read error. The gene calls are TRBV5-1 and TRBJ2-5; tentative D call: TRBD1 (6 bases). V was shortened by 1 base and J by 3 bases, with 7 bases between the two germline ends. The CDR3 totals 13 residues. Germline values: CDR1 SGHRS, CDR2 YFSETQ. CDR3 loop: CASSLRTEETQYL. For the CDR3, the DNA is TGCGCCAGCAGCTTGAGGACAGAAGAGACCCAGTACCTC.

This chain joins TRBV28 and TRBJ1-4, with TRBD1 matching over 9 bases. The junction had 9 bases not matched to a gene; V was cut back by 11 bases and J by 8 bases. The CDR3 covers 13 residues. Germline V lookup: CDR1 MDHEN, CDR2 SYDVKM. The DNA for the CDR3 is TGTGCCGGATATGACAGGGGGGAAGAAAAACTGTTTTTT. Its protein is CAGYDRGEEKLFF.

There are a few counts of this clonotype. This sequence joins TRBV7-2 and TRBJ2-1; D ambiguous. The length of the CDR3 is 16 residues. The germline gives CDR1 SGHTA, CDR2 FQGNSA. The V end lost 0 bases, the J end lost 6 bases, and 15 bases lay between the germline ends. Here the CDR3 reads CASSLAAVQLGNEQFF. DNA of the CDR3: TGTGCCAGCAGCTTAGCGGCGGTCCAGCTCGGCAATGAGCAGTTCTTC.

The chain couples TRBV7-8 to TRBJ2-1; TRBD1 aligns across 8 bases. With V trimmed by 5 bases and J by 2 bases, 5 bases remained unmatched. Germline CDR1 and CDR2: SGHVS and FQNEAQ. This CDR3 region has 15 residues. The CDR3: CASSPRQGPYNEQFF. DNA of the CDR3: TGTGCCAGCAGCCCAAGACAGGGGCCCTACAATGAGCAGTTCTTC.

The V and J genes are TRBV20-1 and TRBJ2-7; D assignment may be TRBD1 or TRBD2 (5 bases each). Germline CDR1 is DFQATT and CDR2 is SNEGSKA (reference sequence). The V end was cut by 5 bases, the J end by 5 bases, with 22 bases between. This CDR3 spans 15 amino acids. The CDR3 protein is CSALPQGGLPHEQYF. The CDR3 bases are TGCAGTGCTCTTCCTCAGGGCGGACTCCCCCACGAGCAGTACTTC.

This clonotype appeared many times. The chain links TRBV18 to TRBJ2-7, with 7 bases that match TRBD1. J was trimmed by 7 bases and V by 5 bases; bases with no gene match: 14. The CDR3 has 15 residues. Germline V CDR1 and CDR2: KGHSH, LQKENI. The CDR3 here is CASSLLADRPGEQYF. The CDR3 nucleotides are TGTGCCAGCTCATTACTCGCGGACAGGCCTGGGGAGCAGTACTTC.

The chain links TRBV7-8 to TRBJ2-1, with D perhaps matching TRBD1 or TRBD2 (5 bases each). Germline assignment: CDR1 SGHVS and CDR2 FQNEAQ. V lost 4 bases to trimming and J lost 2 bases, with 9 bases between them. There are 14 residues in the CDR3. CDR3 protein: CASSYGTTYNEQFF. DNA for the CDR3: TGTGCCAGCAGCTACGGGACGACCTACAATGAGCAGTTCTTC. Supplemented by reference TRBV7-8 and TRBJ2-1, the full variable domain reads GAGVSQSPRYKVAKRGQDVALRCDPISGHVSLFWYQQALGQGPEFLTYFQNEAQLDKSGLPSDRFFAERPEGSVSTLKIQRTQQEDSAVYLCASSYGTTYNEQFFGPGTRLTVL.

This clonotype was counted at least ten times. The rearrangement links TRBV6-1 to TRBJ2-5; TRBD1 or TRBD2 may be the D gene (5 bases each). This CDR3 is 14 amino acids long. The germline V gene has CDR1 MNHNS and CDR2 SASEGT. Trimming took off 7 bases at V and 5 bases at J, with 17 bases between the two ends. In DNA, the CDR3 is TGTGCCAGCATGGACACCGGGACCAGGGAGACCCAGTACTTC. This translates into CASMDTGTRETQYF.

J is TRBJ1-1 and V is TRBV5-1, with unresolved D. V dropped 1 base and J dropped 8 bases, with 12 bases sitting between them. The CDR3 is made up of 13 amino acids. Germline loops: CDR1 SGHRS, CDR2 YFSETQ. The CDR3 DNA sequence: TGCGCCAGCAGCTTGTTCGATGCCCCGGAAGCTTTCTTT. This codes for CASSLFDAPEAFF.

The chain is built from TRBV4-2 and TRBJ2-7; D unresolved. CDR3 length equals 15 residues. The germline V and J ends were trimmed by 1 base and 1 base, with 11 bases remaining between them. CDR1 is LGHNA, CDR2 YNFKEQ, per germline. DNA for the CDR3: TGTGCCAGCAGCCAAGCTGACCAGCTATCCTACGAGCAGTACTTC. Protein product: CASSQADQLSYEQYF.

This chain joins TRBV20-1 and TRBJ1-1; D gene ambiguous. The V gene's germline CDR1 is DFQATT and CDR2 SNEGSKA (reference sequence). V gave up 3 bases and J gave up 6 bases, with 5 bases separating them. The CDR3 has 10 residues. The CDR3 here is CSASQAEAFF. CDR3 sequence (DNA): TGCAGTGCTAGTCAGGCTGAAGCTTTCTTT.

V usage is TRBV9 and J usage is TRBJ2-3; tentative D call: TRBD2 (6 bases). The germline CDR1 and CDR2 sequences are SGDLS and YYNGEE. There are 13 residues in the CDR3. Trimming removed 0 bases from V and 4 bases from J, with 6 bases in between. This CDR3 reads CASSVGGADTQYF. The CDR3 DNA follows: TGTGCCAGCAGCGTAGGGGGGGCAGATACGCAGTATTTT.

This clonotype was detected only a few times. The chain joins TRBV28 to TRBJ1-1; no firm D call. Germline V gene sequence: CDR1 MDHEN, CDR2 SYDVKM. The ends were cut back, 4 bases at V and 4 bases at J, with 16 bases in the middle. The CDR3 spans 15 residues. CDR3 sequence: CASSSAGKLRTEAFF. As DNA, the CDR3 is TGTGCCAGCAGTTCGGCGGGGAAGTTACGCACTGAAGCTTTCTTT. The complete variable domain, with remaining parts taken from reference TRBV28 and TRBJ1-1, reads DVKVTQSSRYLVKRTGEKVFLECVQDMDHENMFWYRQDPGLGLRLIYFSYDVKMKEKGDIPEGYSVSREKKERFSLILESASTNQTSMYLCASSSAGKLRTEAFFGQGTRLTVV.

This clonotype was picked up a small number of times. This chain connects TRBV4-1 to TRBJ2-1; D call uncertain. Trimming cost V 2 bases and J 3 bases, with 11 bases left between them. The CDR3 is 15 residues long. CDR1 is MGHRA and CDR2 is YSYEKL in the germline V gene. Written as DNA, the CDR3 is TGCGCCAGCAGCCAACTTAGACACATCTACAATGAGCAGTTCTTC. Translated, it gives CASSQLRHIYNEQFF.

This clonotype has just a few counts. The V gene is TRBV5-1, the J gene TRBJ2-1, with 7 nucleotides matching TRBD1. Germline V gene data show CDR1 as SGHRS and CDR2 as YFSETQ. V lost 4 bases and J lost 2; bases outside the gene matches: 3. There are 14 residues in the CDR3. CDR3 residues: CASSEGAAYNEQFF. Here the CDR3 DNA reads TGCGCCAGCAGCGAGGGGGCGGCCTACAATGAGCAGTTCTTC.

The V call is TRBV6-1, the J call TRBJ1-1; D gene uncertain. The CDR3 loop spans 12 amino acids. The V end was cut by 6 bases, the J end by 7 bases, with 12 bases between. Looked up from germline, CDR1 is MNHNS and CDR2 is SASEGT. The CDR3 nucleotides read TGTGCCAGCAGGGGCCAAGCCGGTGAAGCTTTCTTT. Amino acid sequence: CASRGQAGEAFF.

The CDR3 DNA reads as TGTGCCAGCAGCGCGGACAGGAGGAGCTCTGAAGCTTTCTTT. It encodes CASSADRRSSEAFF. The chain employs TRBV7-9 and TRBJ1-1; 7 bases agree with TRBD1. CDR1 SEHNR and CDR2 FQNEAQ come from the germline V gene (reference sequence). J was trimmed by 6 bases and V by 5 bases; bases with no gene match: 9. The CDR3 contains 14 residues.